One and the same sample provided the 4 T cell receptor beta chains below, sequenced in a study of T cell responses to AZD1222 COVID-19 vaccine (dated by TCRdb to the early 2020s). Libraries were built with the immunoSEQ multiplex PCR assay. TCRdb took over this immuneACCESS table, retaining in-frame rearrangements with V and J assigned. Such tables are incomplete; in checked studies, under half of the missing clones stem from an unresolved V gene, and the remainder is unexplained. In all, the sample holds tens of thousands of clones, and approximately 88% of those were seen once. The ten largest clonotypes hold roughly 15% of the sample. What this sample's time point label stands for: baseline before first vaccination. This specimen consisted of peripheral blood, obtained on day 0 of AZD1222 vaccination. The receptors stem from an adult in good health.

The CDR3 coding sequence is TGTGCCAGCAGAACAACCGGGGAGCTGTTTTTT. Translated, it gives CASRTTGELFF. The J gene is TRBJ2-2, the V gene TRBV3-1 (or the pseudogene TRBV3-2); D unresolved. The CDR3 covers 11 residues. Per the germline V gene, CDR1 is LGHDT and CDR2 is YNNKEL (reference sequence). Trimming took 6 bases from V and 5 from J, leaving 4 bases between them.

This clone was picked up a small number of times. The V gene is TRBV5-4, the J gene TRBJ2-3, with D uncertain. This CDR3 spans 14 amino acids. Trimming left V 0 bases short and J 0 bases short, with 5 bases between. Germline lookup yields CDR1 SGHNT and CDR2 YYREEE (reference sequence). This CDR3 reads CASSLELSTDTQYF. As DNA, the CDR3 is TGTGCCAGCAGCTTGGAGTTGAGCACAGATACGCAGTATTTT.

This clone was seen a single time. This rearrangement joins TRBV19 to TRBJ2-1; TRBD2 agrees at 9 bases. Germline-derived CDR1 and CDR2 are LNHDA and SQIVND (reference sequence). This CDR3 is 16 amino acids long. V lost 3 bases and J lost 3; bases outside the gene matches: 6. DNA of the CDR3: TGTGCCAGTAGTATGGTAGCGGGAGCCCACTACAATGAGCAGTTCTTC. This encodes CASSMVAGAHYNEQFF.

The J gene is TRBJ2-4, the V gene TRBV6-5, with D possibly being TRBD2 (6 bases). V gave up 4 bases and J gave up 9 bases, with 13 bases separating them. The CDR3 is 13 residues long. Germline-derived CDR1 and CDR2 are MNHEY and SVGAGI. The CDR3 loop is CASSFSGRGIQYF. CDR3 nucleotide sequence: TGTGCCAGCAGTTTCAGCGGGCGCGGCATTCAGTACTTC.